This T cell receptor beta chain originates from a study of blood T cell repertoires in COVID-19. The overall study: PBMCs, B-cell-depleted T cells, or T cells provided the cDNA or gDNA that made up the material.

In the source study's methods: Estimates of nucleated cell counts were drawn from the amplification of reference gene primers. Assay used: immunoSEQ multiplex PCR; TCRdb lists only in-frame clones, some missing. That table gives V, J and clone size, and the DNA gave D and trimming. Of 29,000 or so clones listed, 85% to 90% were seen once; the top ten hold roughly 12%. The CDR3 has 18 amino acids. Germline CDR1 and CDR2: SGHTA and FQGTGA. With 2 bases clipped from V and 1 base from J, the junction kept 7 bases outside the gene matches. Sequenced: peripheral blood. The clonotype was recovered from a human donor in a cohort sampled during active COVID-19. The donor label of this sample is uncertain. The chain employs TRBV7-3 and TRBJ2-6, with 8 bases aligning to TRBD1. This CDR3 is CASSLRQGAPSGANVLTF. The DNA of the CDR3 is TGTGCCAGCAGCTTACGGCAGGGGGCTCCATCTGGGGCCAACGTCCTGACTTTC.